Listed below are T cell receptor beta chains from one sample, sequenced in a study of CD8+CD57+ T cells in acquired aplastic anemia. TCRdb recomputed calls from the reads with MiXCR, one row per CDR3 protein. The sample includes some 200,000 distinct CDR3 sequences, roughly half of them seen just once. The sequencing sample was made of sorted CD4+, CD8+, or CD8+CD57+ T cells (not recorded which) from PBMCs. The receptors shown here come from a human donor with aplastic anemia. Both conserved end residues are part of each CDR3. Fields, in order: D gene, J gene, clone size, V gene, CDR3 DNA, CDR3 protein. The D gene is left open where the match is weak. Size tells how often a clone was seen (once, few, many) or the class of an expanded clone, and some rows leave it out.

. | TRBJ2-3 | many | TRBV7-3 | TGTGCCAGCAGCTTACGTCGCGGTGCAGATACGCAGTATTTT | CASSLRRGADTQYF
TRBD1 | TRBJ2-2 | many | TRBV29-1 | TGCAGCGTTACAGGGGCAGGCCGCACGGCCGGGGAGCTGTTTTTT | CSVTGAGRTAGELFF
TRBD2 | TRBJ2-7 | many | TRBV7-8 | TGTGCCAGCAGCAAGGGACTAGCGGGAGCGACTACCTACGAGCAGTACTTC | CASSKGLAGATTYEQYF
TRBD2 | TRBJ2-7 | . | TRBV19 | TGTGCCAGTAGCATACTAGCGGGGGAAACCTACGAGCAGTACTTC | CASSILAGETYEQYF
. | TRBJ2-5 | . | TRBV12-3/TRBV12-4 | TGTGCCAGCAGGCCCGGCAGGTTACAAGAGACCCAGTACTTC | CASRPGRLQETQYF
TRBD1 | TRBJ1-5 | . | TRBV7-2 | TGTGCCAGCAGCTTAGACAGGGGGCCCCAGCCCCAGCATTTT | CASSLDRGPQPQHF
. | TRBJ2-7 | few | TRBV7-2 | TGTGCCAGCAGCTGGGGGGGGGCGGGCGAGCAGTACTTC | CASSWGGAGEQYF
TRBD1 | TRBJ2-7 | . | TRBV2 | TGTGCCAGCAGGGAACGGACAGGGATTTACGAGCAGTACTTC | CASRERTGIYEQYF
. | TRBJ2-1 | . | TRBV24-1 | TGTGCCACCCGAGGGGGGAGCTCCTACAATGAGCAGTTCTTC | CATRGGSSYNEQFF
TRBD2 | TRBJ2-7 | . | TRBV6-5 | TGTGCCAGCAGTTATAGGGCGGGAGGCCCCTACGAGCAGTACTTC | CASSYRAGGPYEQYF
. | TRBJ2-7 | . | TRBV28 | TGTGCCAGCAGTTTCGACGGCGCCAGAACGACGTACGAGCAGTACTTC | CASSFDGARTTYEQYF
. | TRBJ2-1 | few | TRBV7-9 | TGTGCCAGCAGCCGATTACATAATGAGCAGTTCTTC | CASSRLHNEQFF
. | TRBJ1-2 | many | TRBV24-1 | TGTGCCACCAGTGACCGTTATGGCTACACCTTC | CATSDRYGYTF